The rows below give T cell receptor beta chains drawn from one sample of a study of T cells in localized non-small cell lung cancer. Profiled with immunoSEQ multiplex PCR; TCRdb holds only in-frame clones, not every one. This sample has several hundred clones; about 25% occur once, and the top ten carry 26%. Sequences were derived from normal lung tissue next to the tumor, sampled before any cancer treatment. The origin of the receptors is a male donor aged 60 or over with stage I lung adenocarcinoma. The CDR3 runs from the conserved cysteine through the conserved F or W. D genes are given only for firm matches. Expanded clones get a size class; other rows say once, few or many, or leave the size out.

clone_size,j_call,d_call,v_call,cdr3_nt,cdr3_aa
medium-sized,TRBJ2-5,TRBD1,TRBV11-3,TGTGCCAGCAACCCGGGACAGGCACAAGAGACCCAGTACTTC,CASNPGQAQETQYF
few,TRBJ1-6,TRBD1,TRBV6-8,TGTGCCAGCACAGAGGTGGTCGGGACAGGCCTTTCACCCCTCCACTTT,CASTEVVGTGLSPLHF
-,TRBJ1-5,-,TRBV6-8,TGTGCCAGCAGTGTAGGGATGGAGCAGCCCCAGCATTTT,CASSVGMEQPQHF
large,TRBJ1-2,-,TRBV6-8,TGTGCCAGCAGTTATACGGGGTTGGAAGGCTACACCTTC,CASSYTGLEGYTF
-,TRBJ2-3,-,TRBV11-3,TGTGCCAGCAGCTTAGAACAGGGCGACGGGGATACGCAGTATTTT,CASSLEQGDGDTQYF
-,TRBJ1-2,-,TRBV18,TGTGCCAGCTCACCTACTTCGCCAGGAGGATTCGGACCCTATGGCTACACCTTC,CASSPTSPGGFGPYGYTF
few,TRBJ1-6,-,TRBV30,TGTGCCTGGTCCTGGCGGGGAGTGAATTCACCCCTCCACTTT,CAWSWRGVNSPLHF
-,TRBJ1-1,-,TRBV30,TGTGCCTGGAGTGTGGTCGGGACTGAAGCTTTCTTT,CAWSVVGTEAFF
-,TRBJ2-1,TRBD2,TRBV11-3,TGTGCCAGCAGCTTTGGTACCGGGACTAGCTATGAGCAGTTCTTC,CASSFGTGTSYEQFF
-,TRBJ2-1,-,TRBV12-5,TGTGCTAGTGGTTTGGTAGTGACTAGCTCCTACAATGAGCAGTTCTTC,CASGLVVTSSYNEQFF
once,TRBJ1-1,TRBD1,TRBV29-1,TGCAGCGTCAACAGGGGCTCGGACACTGAAGCTTTCTTT,CSVNRGSDTEAFF
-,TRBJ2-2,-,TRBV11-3,TGTGCCAGCAGCTTTTCGGGCTCAGCCGGGGAGCTGTTTTTT,CASSFSGSAGELFF
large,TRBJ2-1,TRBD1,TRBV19,TGTGCCAGTAGGGACCGACAGGGGGACGGGGATGAGCAGTTCTTC,CASRDRQGDGDEQFF
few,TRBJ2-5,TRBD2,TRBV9,TGTGCCAGCACCCGAAGCGGGGGGGCCCGGGAGACCCAGTACTTC,CASTRSGGARETQYF
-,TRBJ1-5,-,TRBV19,TGTGCCAGTAGTCTAATCCAGGGGAGGAAAGGTCAGCCCCAGCATTTT,CASSLIQGRKGQPQHF
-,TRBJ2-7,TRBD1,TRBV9,TGTGCCAGCAGCGGAGGGACAGGAATATACGAGCAGTACTTC,CASSGGTGIYEQYF
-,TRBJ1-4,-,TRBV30,TGTGCCTGGAGTCACGAAACTAATGAAAAACTGTTTTTT,CAWSHETNEKLFF
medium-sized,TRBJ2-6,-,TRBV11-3,TGTGCCAGCAGCTTCGAGGACTCTGGGGCCAACGTCCTGACTTTC,CASSFEDSGANVLTF
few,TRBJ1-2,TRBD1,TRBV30,TGTGCCTGGAGTCAAACAGGGGGCGCGGTAGGCTACACCTTC,CAWSQTGGAVGYTF
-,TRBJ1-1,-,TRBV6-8,TGTGCCAGCAGTTACTCCCCAGCTGGGGGGGTGAACACTGAAGCTTTCTTT,CASSYSPAGGVNTEAFF
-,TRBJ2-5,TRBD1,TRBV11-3,TGTGCCAGCAGCCTCGGACAGGGGGCGCGGGAGACCCAGTACTTC,CASSLGQGARETQYF